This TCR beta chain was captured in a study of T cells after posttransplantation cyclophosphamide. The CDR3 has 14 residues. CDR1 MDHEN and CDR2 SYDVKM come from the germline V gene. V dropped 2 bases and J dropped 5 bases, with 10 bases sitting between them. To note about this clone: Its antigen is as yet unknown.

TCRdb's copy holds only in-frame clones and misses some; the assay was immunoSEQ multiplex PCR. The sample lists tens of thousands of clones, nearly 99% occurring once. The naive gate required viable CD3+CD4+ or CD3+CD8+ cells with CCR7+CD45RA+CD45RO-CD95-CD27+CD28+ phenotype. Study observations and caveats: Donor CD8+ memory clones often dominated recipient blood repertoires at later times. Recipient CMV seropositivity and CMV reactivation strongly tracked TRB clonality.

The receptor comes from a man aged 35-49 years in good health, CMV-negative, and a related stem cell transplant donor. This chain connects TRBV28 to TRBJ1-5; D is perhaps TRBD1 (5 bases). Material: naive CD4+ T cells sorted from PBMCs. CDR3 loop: CASSLGASYQPQHF. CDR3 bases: TGTGCCAGCAGTTTAGGGGCCAGTTATCAGCCCCAGCATTTT.